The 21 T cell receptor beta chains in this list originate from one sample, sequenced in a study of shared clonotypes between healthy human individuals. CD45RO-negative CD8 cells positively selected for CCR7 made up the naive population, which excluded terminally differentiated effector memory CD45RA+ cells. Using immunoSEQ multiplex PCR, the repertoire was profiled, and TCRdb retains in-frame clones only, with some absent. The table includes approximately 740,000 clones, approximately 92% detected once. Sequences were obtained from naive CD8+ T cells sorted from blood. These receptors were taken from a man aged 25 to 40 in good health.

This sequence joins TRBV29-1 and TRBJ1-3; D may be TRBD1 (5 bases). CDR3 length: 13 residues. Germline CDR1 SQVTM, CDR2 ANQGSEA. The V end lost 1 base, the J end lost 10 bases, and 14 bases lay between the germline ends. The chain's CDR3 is CSVEGGEDGTIYF. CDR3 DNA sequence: TGCAGCGTTGAAGGGGGGGAAGATGGGACCATATATTTT. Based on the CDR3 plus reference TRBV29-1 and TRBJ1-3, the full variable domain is SAVISQKPSRDICQRGTSLTIQCQVDSQVTMMFWYRQQPGQSLTLIATANQGSEATYESGFVIDKFPISRPNLTFSTLTVSNMSPEDSSIYLCSVEGGEDGTIYFGEGSWLTVV.

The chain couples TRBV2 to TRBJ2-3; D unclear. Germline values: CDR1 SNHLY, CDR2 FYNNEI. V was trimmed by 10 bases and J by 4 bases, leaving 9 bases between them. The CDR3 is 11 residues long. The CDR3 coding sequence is TGTGCCACCAGGAGTGCAGATACGCAGTATTTT. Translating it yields CATRSADTQYF.

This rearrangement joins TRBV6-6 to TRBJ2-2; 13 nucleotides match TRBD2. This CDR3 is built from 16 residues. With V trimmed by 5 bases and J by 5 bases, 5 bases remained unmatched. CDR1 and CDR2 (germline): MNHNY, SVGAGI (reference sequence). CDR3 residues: CASSRTSGRGTGELFF. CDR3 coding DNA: TGTGCCAGCAGTAGGACTAGCGGGAGAGGGACCGGGGAGCTGTTTTTT.

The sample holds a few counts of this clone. CDR3: CASSQGGPGYEQYF. CDR3 nucleotide sequence: TGTGCCAGCAGCCAGGGCGGACCAGGATACGAGCAGTACTTC. The rearrangement links TRBV14 to TRBJ2-7; D unclear. Germline values: CDR1 SGHDN, CDR2 FVKESK. The CDR3 extends over 14 amino acids. V was shortened by 3 bases and J by 4 bases, with 13 bases between the two germline ends.

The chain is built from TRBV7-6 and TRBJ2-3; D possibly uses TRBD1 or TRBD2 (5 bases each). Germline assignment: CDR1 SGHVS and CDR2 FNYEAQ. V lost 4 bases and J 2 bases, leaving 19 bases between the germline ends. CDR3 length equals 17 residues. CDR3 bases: TGTGCCAGCAGCTCTCAGGGAGTCTCCATCAACACAGATACGCAGTATTTT. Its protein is CASSSQGVSINTDTQYF.

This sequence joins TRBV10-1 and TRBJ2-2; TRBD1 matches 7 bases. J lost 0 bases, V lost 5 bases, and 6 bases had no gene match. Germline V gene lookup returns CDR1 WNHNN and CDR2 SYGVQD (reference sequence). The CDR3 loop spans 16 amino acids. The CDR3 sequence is CASSSRDSPNTGELFF. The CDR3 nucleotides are TGCGCCAGCAGTTCCCGGGACAGTCCGAACACCGGGGAGCTGTTTTTT.

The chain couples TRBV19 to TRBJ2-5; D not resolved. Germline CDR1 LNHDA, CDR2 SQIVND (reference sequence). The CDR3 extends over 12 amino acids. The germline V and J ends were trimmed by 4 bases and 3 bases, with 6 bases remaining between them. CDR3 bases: TGTGCCAGTAGTAGCACAGAAGAGACCCAGTACTTC. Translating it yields CASSSTEETQYF.

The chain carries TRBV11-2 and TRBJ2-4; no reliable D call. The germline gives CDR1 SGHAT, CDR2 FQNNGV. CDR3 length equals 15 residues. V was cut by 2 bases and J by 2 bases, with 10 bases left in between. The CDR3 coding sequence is TGTGCCAGCAGCTTAATTGCGGTTACCAAAAACATTCAGTACTTC. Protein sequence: CASSLIAVTKNIQYF. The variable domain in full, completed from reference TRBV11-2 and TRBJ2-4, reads EAGVAQSPRYKIIEKRQSVAFWCNPISGHATLYWYQQILGQGPKLLIQFQNNGVVDDSQLPKDRFSAERLKGVDSTLKIQPAKLEDSAVYLCASSLIAVTKNIQYFGAGTRLSVL.

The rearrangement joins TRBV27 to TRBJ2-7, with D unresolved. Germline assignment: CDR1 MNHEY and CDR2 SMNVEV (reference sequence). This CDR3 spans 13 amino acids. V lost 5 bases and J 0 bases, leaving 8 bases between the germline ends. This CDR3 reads CASSPLASYEQYF. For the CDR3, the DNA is TGTGCCAGCAGTCCCCTGGCCTCCTACGAGCAGTACTTC.

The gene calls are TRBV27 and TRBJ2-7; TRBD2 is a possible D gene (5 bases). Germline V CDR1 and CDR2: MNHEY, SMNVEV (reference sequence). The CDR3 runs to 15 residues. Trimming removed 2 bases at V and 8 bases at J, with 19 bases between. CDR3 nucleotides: TGTGCCAGCAGTTTAAACGGGGAACCCACTACGAAGCAGTACTTC. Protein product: CASSLNGEPTTKQYF.

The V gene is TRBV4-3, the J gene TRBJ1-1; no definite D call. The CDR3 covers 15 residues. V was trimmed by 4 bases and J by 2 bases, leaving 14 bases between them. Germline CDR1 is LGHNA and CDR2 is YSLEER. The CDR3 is CASSPGSGANTEAFF. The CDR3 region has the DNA TGCGCCAGCAGCCCCGGCTCAGGAGCCAACACTGAAGCTTTCTTT.

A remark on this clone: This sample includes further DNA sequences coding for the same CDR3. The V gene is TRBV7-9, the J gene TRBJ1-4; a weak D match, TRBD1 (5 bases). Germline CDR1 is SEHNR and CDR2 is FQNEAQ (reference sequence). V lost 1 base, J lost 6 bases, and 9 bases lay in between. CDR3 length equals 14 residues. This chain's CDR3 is CASSLVGTDEKLFF. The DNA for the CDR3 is TGTGCCAGCAGCTTAGTAGGGACGGATGAAAAACTGTTTTTT.

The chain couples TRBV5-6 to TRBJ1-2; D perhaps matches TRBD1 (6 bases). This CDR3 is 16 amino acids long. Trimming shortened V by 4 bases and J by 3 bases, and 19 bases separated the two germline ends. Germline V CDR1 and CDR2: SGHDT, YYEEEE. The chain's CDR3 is CASSQTGHGGYYGYTF. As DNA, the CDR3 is TGTGCCAGCAGCCAGACCGGGCATGGGGGCTACTATGGCTACACCTTC. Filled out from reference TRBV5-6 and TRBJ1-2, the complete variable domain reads DAGVTQSPTHLIKTRGQQVTLRCSPKSGHDTVSWYQQALGQGPQFIFQYYEEEERQRGNFPDRFSGHQFPNYSSELNVNALLLGDSALYLCASSQTGHGGYYGYTFGSGTRLTVV.

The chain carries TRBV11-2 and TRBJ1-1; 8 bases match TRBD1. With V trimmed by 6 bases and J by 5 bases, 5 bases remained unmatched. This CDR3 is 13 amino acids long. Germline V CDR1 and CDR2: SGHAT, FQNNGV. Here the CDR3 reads CASRSTGGTEAFF. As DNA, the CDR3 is TGTGCCAGCAGATCCACAGGGGGAACTGAAGCTTTCTTT.

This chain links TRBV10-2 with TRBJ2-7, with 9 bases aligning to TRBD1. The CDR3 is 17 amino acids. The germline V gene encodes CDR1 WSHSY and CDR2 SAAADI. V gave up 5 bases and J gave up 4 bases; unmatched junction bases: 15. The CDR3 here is CASSLASGTGKSYEQYF. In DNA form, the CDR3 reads TGCGCCAGCAGTTTGGCCTCCGGGACAGGGAAATCATACGAGCAGTACTTC.

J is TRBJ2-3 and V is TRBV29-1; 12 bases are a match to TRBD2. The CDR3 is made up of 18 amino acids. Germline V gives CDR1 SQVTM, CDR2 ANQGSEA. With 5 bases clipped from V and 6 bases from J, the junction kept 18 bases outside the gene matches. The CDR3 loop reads CSVPAAGLAGPGYDTQYF. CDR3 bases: TGCAGCGTTCCGGCCGCGGGACTAGCGGGCCCGGGTTACGATACGCAGTATTTT.

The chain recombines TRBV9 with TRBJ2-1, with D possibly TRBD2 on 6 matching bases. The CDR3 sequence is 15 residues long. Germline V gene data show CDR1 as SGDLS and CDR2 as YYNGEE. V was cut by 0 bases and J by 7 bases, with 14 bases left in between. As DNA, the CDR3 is TGTGCCAGCAGCGTAGAAGCGGGTTCTGCAAATGAGCAGTTCTTC. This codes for CASSVEAGSANEQFF.

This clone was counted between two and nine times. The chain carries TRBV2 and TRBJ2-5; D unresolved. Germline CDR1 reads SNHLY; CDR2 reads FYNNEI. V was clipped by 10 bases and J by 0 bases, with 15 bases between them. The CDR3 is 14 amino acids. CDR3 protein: CATFGVEDQETQYF. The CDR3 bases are TGTGCCACCTTCGGTGTAGAAGACCAAGAGACCCAGTACTTC.

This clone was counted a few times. CDR3 bases: TGTGCCAGCAGCGTCACTAGCGGGAGTCAGTACGAGCAGTACTTC. This encodes CASSVTSGSQYEQYF. V is TRBV7-9 and J is TRBJ2-7; TRBD2 agrees at 11 bases. The germline V gene has CDR1 SEHNR and CDR2 FQNEAQ (reference sequence). CDR3 length: 15 amino acids. Trimming removed 5 bases from V and 4 bases from J; junction bases left unmatched: 7.

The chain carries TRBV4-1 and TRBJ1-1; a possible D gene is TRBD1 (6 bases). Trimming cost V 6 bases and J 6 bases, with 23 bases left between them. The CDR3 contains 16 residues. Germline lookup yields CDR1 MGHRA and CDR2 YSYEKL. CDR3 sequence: CASRNIGGAQGSEAFF. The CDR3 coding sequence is TGCGCCAGCAGAAACATAGGAGGGGCACAGGGATCTGAAGCTTTCTTT.

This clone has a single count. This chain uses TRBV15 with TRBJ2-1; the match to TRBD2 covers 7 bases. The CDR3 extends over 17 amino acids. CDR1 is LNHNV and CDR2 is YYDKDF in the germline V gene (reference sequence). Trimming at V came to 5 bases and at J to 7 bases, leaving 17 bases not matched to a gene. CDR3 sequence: CATSPTERGPVPNEQFF. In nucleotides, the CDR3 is TGTGCCACCAGCCCCACCGAGCGGGGACCCGTACCTAATGAGCAGTTCTTC.